Below, 2 T cell receptor beta chains from the same sample are listed, as sequenced in a study of cytomegalovirus exposure and HLA in healthy donors. Produced via immunoSEQ multiplex PCR; TCRdb's table is partial and in-frame only. The sample has 90,000 to 120,000 clones; 70% to 85% are singletons. Sample: PBMCs. These receptors all stem from a woman aged 18-29 years in good health and CMV-seronegative.

In its sample, this clone was seen a few times. The chain carries TRBV30 and TRBJ1-1, with D unresolved. Germline CDR1 reads GTSNPN; CDR2 reads SVGIG (reference sequence). The CDR3 consists of 11 residues. The V end lost 4 bases, the J end lost 6 bases, and 9 bases lay between the germline ends. The CDR3: CAWTEAPEAFF. DNA of the CDR3: TGTGCCTGGACGGAGGCGCCTGAAGCTTTCTTT.

This clone has only one observation. The chain combines TRBV15 with TRBJ2-5, with a possible D match to TRBD1 (5 bases). The CDR3 sequence is 16 residues long. Germline V gene lookup returns CDR1 LNHNV and CDR2 YYDKDF (reference sequence). Trimming removed 0 bases from V and 5 bases from J, with 16 bases in between. As DNA, the CDR3 is TGTGCCACCAGCAGAGATAATGGCAGGGTCGGGGAGACCCAGTACTTC. This translates into CATSRDNGRVGETQYF.